The clone carrying this TCR beta chain was observed a handful of times. The CDR3 contains 14 residues. Germline V gene sequence: CDR1 WSHSY, CDR2 SAAADI. With 6 bases clipped from V and 2 bases from J, the junction kept 5 bases outside the gene matches. How the authors handled the data: For nucleated cells, counts were estimated from reference gene primer amplification. Sequencing used immunoSEQ multiplex PCR; TCRdb keeps in-frame clones, though not all of them. V, J and clone size are taken as reported in that table, and D and trimming were inferred from the DNA itself. The sample consists of tens of thousands of clones, 85% to 90% of them appearing once. This specimen belongs to a study of blood T cell repertoires in COVID-19. Study summary: The samples span acute and convalescent COVID-19 from the United States, Italy and Spain. PBMCs, B-cell-depleted T cells, or T cells provided the cDNA or gDNA that made up the material.

The sample taken for sequencing was peripheral blood. The chain is built from TRBV10-2 and TRBJ1-2, with 8 bases fitting TRBD1. This clonotype was obtained from a man aged 55 to 70 with acute or convalescent COVID-19. In DNA, the CDR3 is TGCGCCAGCAGATCCACAGGGGGAAACTATGGCTACACCTTC. Translated, it gives CASRSTGGNYGYTF.